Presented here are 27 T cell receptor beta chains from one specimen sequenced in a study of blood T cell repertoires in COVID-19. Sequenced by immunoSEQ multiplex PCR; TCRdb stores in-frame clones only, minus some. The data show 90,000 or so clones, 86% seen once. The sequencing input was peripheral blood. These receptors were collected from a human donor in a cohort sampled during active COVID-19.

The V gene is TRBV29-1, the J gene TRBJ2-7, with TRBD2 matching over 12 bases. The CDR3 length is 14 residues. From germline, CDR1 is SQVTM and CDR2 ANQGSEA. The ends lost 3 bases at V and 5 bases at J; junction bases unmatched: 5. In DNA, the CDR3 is TGCAGCGTTGAGGCTAGCGGGAGGGCCGACGAGCAGTACTTC. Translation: CSVEASGRADEQYF.

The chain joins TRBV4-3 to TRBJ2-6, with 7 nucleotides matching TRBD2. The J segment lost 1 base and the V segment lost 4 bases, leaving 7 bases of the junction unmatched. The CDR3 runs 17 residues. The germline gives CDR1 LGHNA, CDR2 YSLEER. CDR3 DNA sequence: TGCGCCAGCAGCCGCAGCGGGAAAGTGTCTGGGGCCAACGTCCTGACTTTC. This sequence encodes CASSRSGKVSGANVLTF.

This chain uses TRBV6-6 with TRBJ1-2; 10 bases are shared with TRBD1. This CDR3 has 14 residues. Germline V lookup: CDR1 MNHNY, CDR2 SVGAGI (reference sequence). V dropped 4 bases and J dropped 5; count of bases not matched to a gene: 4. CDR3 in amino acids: CASSSVDRGYGYTF. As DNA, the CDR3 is TGTGCCAGCAGTTCCGTGGACAGGGGGTATGGCTACACCTTC.

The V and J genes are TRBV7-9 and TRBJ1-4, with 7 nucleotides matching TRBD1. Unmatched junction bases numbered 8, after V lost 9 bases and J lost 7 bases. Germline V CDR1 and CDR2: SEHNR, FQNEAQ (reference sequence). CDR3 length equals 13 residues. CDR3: CASMPDRAEKLFF. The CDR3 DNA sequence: TGTGCCAGTATGCCCGACAGGGCTGAAAAACTGTTTTTT.

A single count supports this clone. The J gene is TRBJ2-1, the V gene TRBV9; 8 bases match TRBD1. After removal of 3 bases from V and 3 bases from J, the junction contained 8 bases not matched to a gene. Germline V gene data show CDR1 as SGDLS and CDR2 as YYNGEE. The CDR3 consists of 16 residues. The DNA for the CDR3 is TGTGCCAGCAGCGCAATAGCAGGGGGCAGCTACAATGAGCAGTTCTTC. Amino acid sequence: CASSAIAGGSYNEQFF.

In nucleotides, the CDR3 is TGTGCCAGCAGTTTATCGATCTGGGACTCTAGGAGAAGGGAAGGGGAGCTGTTTTTT. As protein: CASSLSIWDSRRREGELFF. V and J are TRBV27 and TRBJ2-2; D might be TRBD2 (6 bases). V lost 0 bases and J lost 8, with 25 bases in between. CDR1 and CDR2 from the germline V gene are MNHEY and SMNVEV (reference sequence). The CDR3 length is 19 residues.

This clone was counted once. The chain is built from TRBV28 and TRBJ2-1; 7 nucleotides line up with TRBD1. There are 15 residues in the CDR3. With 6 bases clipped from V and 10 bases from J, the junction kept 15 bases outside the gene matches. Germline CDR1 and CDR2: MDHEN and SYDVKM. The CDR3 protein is CASRVRAGGTHEQFF. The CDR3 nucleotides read TGTGCCAGCAGGGTTCGAGCAGGGGGAACACACGAGCAGTTCTTC.

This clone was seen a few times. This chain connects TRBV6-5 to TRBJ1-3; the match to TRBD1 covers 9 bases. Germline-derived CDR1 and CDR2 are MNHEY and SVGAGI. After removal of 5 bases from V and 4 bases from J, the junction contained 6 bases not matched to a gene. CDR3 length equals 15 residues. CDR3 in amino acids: CASSKNRGPGNTIYF. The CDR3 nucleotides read TGTGCCAGCAGTAAAAACAGGGGGCCCGGAAACACCATATATTTT.

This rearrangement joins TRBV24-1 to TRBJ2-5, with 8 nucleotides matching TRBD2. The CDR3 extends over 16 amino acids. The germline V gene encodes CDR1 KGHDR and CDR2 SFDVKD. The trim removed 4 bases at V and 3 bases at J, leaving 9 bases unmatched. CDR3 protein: CATSDPSGSNKETQYF. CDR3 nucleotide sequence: TGTGCCACCAGTGACCCGAGCGGGAGCAACAAAGAGACCCAGTACTTC.

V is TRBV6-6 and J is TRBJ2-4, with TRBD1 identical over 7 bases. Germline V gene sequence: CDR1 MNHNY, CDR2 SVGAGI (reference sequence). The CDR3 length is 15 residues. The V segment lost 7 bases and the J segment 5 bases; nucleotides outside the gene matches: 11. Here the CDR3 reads CASNRGDSPQNIQYF. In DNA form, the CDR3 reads TGTGCCAGCAATCGAGGGGACAGCCCGCAAAACATTCAGTACTTC.

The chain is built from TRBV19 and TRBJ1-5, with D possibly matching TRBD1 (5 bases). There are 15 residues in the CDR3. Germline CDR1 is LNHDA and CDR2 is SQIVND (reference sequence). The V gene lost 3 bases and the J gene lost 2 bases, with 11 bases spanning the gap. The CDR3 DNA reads TGTGCCAGTAGTATTGGAGGGGAAGGCAATCAGCCCCAGCATTTT. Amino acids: CASSIGGEGNQPQHF.

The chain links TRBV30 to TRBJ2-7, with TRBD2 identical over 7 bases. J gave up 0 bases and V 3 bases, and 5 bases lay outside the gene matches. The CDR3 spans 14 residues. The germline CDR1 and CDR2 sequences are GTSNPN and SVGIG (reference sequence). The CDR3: CAWRGAGSSYEQYF. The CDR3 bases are TGTGCCTGGAGAGGAGCGGGGAGCTCCTACGAGCAGTACTTC.

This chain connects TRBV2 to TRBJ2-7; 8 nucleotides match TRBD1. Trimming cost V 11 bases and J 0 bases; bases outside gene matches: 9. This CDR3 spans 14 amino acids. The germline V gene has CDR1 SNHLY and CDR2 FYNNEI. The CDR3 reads CAVTEDRASYEQYF. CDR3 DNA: TGTGCCGTCACGGAGGACAGGGCCTCCTACGAGCAGTACTTC.

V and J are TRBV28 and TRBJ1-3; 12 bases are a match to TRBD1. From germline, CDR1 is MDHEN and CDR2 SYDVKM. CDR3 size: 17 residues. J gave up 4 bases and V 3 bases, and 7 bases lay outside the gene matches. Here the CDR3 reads CASSFGTGGSGGNTIYF. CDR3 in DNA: TGTGCCAGCAGTTTCGGGACAGGGGGCTCGGGAGGAAACACCATATATTTT.

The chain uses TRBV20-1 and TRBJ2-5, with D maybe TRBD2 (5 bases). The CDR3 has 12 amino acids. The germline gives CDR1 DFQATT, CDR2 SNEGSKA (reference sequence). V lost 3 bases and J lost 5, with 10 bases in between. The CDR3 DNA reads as TGCAGTGCTAGTACTAGGCGGGAGACCCAGTACTTC. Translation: CSASTRRETQYF.

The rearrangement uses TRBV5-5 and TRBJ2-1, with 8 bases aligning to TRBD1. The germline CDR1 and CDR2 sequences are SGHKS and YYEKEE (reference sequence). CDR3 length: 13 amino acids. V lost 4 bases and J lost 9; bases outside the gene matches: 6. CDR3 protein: CASSADRVGEQFF. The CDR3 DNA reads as TGTGCCAGCAGCGCGGACAGGGTGGGTGAGCAGTTCTTC.

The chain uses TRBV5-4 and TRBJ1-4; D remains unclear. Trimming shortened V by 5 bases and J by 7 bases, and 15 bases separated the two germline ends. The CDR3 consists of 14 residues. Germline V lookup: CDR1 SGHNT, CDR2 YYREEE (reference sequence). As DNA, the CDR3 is TGTGCCAGCAGTCTCGCCCTTGGGAGTGAAAAACTGTTTTTT. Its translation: CASSLALGSEKLFF.

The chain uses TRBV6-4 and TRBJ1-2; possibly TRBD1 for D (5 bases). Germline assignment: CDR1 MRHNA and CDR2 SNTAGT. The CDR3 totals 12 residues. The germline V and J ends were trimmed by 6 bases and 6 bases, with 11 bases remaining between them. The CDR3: CASRGGEHGYTF. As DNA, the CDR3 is TGTGCCAGCAGGGGAGGGGAACATGGCTACACCTTC.

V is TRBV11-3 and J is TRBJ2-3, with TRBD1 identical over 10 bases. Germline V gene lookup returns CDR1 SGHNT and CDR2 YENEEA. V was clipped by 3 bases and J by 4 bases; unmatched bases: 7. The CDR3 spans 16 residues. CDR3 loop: CASSFGTGATPDTQYF. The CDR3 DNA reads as TGTGCCAGCAGCTTCGGGACAGGGGCTACGCCAGATACGCAGTATTTT.

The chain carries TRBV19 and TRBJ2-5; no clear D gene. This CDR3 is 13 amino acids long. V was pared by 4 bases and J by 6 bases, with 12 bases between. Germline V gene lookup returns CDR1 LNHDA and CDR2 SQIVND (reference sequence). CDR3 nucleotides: TGTGCCAGTAGTACTGAACAGAAGCAGACCCAGTACTTC. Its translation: CASSTEQKQTQYF.

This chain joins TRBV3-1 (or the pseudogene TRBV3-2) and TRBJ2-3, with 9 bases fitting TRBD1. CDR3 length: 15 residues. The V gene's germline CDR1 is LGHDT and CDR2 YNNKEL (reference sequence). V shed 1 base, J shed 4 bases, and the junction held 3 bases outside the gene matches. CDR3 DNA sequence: TGTGCCAGCAGCCAAGGGACAGGGGATTCAGATACGCAGTATTTT. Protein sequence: CASSQGTGDSDTQYF.

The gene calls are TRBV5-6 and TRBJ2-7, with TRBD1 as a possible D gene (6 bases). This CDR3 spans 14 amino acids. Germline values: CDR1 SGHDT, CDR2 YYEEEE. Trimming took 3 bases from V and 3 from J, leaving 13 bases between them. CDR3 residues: CASSSTNRVYEQYF. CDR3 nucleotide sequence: TGTGCCAGCAGCTCAACAAACAGGGTCTACGAGCAGTACTTC.

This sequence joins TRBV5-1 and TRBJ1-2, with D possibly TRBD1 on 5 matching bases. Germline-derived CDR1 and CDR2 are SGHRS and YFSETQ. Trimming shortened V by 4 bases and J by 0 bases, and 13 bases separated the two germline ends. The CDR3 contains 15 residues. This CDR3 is CASSPPIGANYGYTF. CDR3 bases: TGCGCCAGCAGCCCACCGATAGGGGCTAACTATGGCTACACCTTC.

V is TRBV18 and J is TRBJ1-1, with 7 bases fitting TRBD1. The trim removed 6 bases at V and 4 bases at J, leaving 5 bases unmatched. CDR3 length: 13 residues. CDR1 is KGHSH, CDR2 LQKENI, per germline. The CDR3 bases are TGTGCCAGCTCGGCCAGGGGGATCACTGAAGCTTTCTTT. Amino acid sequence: CASSARGITEAFF. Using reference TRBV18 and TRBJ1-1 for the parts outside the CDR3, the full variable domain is NAGVMQNPRHLVRRRGQEARLRCSPMKGHSHVYWYRQLPEEGLKFMVYLQKENIIDESGMPKERFSAEFPKEGPSILRIQQVVRGDSAAYFCASSARGITEAFFGQGTRLTVV.

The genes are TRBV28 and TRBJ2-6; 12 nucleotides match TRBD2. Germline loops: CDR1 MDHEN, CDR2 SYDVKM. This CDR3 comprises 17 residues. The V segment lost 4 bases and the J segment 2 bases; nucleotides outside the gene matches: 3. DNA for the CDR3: TGTGCCAGCAGTTCCCGACTAGCGGGAGCTGGGGCCAACGTCCTGACTTTC. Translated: CASSSRLAGAGANVLTF.

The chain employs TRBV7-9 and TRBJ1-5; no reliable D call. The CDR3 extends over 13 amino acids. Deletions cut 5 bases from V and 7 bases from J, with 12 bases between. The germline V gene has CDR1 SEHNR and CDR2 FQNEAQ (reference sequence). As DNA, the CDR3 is TGTGCCAGCAGCCGATCCGAGTGGCAGCCCCAGCATTTT. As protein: CASSRSEWQPQHF.

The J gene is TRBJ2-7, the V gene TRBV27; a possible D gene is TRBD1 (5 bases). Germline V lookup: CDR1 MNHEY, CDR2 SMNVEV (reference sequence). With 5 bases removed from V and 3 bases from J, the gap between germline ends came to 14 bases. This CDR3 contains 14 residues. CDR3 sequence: CASSPSDSFYEQYF. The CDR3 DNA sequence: TGTGCCAGCAGTCCATCCGACAGTTTCTACGAGCAGTACTTC.